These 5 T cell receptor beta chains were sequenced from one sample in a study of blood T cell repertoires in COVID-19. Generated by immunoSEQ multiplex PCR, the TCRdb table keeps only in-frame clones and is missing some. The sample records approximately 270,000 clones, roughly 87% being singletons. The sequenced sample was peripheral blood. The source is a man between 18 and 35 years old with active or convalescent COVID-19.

The CDR3 bases are TGCGCCAGCAGTTCCGGGACAGGGGGTGAAAAACTGTTTTTT. It translates to CASSSGTGGEKLFF. This chain joins TRBV5-1 and TRBJ1-4; 11 nucleotides line up with TRBD1. CDR1 and CDR2 from the germline V gene are SGHRS and YFSETQ. The CDR3 contains 14 residues. J gave up 7 bases and V 5 bases, and 4 bases lay outside the gene matches.

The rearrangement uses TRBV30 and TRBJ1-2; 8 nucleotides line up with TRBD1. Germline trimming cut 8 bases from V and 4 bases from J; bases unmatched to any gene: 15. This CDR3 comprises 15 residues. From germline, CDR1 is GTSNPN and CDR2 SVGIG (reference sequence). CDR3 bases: TGTGCCGGAATCCAGGGGGCTCTATTTGGCTATGGCTACACCTTC. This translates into CAGIQGALFGYGYTF. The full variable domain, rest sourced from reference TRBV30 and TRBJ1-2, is SQTIHQWPATLVQPVGSPLSLECTVEGTSNPNLYWYRQAAGRGLQLLFYSVGIGQISSEVPQNLSASRPQDRQFILSSKKLLLSDSGFYLCAGIQGALFGYGYTFGSGTRLTVV.

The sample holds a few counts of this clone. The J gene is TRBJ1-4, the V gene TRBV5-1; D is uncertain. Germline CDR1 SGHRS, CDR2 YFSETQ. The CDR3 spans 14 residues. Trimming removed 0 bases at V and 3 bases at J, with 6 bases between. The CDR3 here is CASSLGTSNEKLFF. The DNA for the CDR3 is TGCGCCAGCAGCTTGGGGACTTCTAATGAAAAACTGTTTTTT.

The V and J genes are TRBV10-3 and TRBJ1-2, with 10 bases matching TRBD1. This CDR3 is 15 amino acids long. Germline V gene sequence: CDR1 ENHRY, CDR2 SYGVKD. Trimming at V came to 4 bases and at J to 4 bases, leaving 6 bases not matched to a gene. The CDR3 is CAISGQGARVYGYTF. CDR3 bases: TGTGCCATCAGTGGACAGGGGGCGCGGGTCTATGGCTACACCTTC.

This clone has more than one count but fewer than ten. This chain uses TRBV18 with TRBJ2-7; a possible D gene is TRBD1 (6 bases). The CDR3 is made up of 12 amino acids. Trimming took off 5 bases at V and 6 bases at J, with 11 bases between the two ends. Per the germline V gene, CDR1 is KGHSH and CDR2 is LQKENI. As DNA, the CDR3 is TGTGCCAGCTCAGTCGGACAGTCCGAGCAGTACTTC. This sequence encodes CASSVGQSEQYF.